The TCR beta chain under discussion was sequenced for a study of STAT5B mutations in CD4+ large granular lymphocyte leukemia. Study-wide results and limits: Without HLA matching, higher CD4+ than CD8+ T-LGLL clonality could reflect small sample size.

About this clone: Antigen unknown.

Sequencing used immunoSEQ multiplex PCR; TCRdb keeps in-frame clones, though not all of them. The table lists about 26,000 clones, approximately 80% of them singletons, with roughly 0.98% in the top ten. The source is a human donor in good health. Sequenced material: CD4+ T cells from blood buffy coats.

CDR3 DNA: TGTGCCAGCATGGGGAACAGACCGAACACCGGGGAGCTGTTTTTT. This encodes CASMGNRPNTGELFF. The J gene is TRBJ2-2, the V gene TRBV6-1, with no clear D. This CDR3 region has 15 residues. CDR1 is MNHNS, CDR2 SASEGT, per germline. V shed 7 bases and J shed 0 bases, with 12 bases lying between them.